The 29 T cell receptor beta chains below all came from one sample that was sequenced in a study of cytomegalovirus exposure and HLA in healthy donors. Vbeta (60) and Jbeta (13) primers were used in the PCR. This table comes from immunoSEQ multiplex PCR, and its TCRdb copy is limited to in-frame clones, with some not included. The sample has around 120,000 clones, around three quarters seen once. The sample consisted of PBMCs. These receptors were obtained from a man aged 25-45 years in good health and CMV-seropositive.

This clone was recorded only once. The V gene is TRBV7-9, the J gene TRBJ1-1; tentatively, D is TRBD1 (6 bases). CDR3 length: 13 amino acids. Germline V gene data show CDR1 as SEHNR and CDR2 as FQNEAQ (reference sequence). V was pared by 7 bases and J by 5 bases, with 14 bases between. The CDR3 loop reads CASNSPGQTEAFF. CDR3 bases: TGTGCCAGCAACTCCCCCGGACAGACTGAAGCTTTCTTT.

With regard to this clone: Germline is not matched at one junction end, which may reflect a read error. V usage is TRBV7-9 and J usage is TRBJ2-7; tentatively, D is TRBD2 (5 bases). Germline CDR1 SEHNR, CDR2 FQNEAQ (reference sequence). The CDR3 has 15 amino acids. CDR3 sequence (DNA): TGTTCCAGCAGCTTAACAGCGGAGAGCTCCTACGAGCAGTACTTC. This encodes CSSSLTAESSYEQYF.

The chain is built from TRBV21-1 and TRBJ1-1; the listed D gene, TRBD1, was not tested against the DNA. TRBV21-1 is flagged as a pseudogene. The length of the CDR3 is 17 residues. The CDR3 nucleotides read TGTGCCAGCAGCAAAGCAGTAGAGGACAGGGCTGGGACTGAAGCTTTCTTT. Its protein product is CASSKAVEDRAGTEAFF.

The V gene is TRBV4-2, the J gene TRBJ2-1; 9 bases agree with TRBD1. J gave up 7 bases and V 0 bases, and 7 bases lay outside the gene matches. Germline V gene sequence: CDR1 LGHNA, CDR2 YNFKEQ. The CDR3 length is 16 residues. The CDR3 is CASSQDPGTGINEQFF. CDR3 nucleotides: TGTGCCAGCAGCCAAGATCCCGGGACAGGGATAAATGAGCAGTTCTTC.

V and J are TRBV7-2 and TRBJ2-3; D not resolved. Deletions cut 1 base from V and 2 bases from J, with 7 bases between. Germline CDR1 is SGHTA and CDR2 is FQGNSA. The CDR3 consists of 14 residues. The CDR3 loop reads CASSLVIVTDTQYF. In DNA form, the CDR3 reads TGTGCCAGCAGCTTAGTAATAGTCACAGATACGCAGTATTTT.

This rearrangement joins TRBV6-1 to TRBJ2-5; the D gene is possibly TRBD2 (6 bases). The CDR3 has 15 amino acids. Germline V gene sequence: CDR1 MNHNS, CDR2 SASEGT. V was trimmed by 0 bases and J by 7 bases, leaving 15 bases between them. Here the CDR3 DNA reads TGTGCCAGCAGTGAAGCGGGAGGCGTATTGGGGACCCAGTACTTC. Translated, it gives CASSEAGGVLGTQYF.

This CDR3 is CASSWGTGDMNTEAFF. CDR3 nucleotide sequence: TGTGCCAGCAGCTGGGGGACAGGGGATATGAACACTGAAGCTTTCTTT. This chain uses TRBV5-6 with TRBJ1-1; 10 bases map to TRBD1. J lost 0 bases, V lost 3 bases, and 5 bases had no gene match. The germline CDR1 and CDR2 sequences are SGHDT and YYEEEE. The CDR3 is 16 residues long.

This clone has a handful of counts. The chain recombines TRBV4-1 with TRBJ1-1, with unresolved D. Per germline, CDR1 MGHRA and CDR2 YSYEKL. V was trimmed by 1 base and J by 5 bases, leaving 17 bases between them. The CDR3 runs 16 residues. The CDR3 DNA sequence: TGCGCCAGCAGCCAAGTCAGTTCGGAGGTTTGGACTGAAGCTTTCTTT. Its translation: CASSQVSSEVWTEAFF.

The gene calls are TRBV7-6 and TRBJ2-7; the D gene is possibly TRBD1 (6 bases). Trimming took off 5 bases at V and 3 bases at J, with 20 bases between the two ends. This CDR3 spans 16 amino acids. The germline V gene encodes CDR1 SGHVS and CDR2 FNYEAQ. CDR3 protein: CASSQILGQKIYEQYF. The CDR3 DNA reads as TGTGCCAGCAGCCAAATACTTGGACAGAAGATCTACGAGCAGTACTTC.

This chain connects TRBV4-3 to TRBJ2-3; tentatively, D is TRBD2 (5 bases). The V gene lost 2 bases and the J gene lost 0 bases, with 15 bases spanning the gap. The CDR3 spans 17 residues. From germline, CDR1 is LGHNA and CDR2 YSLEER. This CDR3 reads CASSQKWSGSSTDTQYF. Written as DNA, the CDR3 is TGCGCCAGCAGCCAAAAATGGAGCGGTAGTAGCACAGATACGCAGTATTTT.

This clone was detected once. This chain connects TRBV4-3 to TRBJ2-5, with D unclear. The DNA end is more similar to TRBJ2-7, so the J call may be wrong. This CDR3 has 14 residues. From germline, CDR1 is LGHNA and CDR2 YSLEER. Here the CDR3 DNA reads TGCGCCAGCAGCCAAGAGTCCGGAGACTACGAGCAGTACTTC. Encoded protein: CASSQESGDYEQYF.

CDR3 nucleotides: TGTGCCAGCAGTCCGATATCTAGCGGAGGACTCTACGAGCAGTACTTC. It specifies CASSPISSGGLYEQYF. The V call is TRBV28, the J call TRBJ2-7, with TRBD2 identical over 7 bases. V trimming: 5 bases; J trimming: 3 bases; junction bases outside the gene matches: 13. CDR3 size: 16 residues. Germline V lookup: CDR1 MDHEN, CDR2 SYDVKM. Using reference TRBV28 and TRBJ2-7 for the parts outside the CDR3, the full variable domain is DVKVTQSSRYLVKRTGEKVFLECVQDMDHENMFWYRQDPGLGLRLIYFSYDVKMKEKGDIPEGYSVSREKKERFSLILESASTNQTSMYLCASSPISSGGLYEQYFGPGTRLTVT.

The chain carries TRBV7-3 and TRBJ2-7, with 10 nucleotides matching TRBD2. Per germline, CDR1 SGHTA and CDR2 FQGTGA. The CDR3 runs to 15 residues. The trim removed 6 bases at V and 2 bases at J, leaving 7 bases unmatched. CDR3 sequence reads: CASSLSSGGAYEQYF. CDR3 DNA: TGTGCCAGCAGTCTGTCGAGCGGGGGGGCCTACGAGCAGTACTTC.

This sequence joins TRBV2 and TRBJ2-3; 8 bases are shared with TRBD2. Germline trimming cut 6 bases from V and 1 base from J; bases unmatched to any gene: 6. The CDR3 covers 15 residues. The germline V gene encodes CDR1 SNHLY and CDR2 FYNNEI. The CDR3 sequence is CASRGMRGGTDTQYF. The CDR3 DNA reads TGTGCCAGCAGAGGGATGCGGGGGGGCACAGATACGCAGTATTTT.

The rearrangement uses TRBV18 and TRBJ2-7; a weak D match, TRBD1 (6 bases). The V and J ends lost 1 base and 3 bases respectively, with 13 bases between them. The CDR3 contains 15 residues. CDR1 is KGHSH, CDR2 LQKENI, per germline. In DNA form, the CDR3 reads TGTGCCAGCTCACCACGGTCAGGGGTTTTCTACGAGCAGTACTTC. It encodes CASSPRSGVFYEQYF.

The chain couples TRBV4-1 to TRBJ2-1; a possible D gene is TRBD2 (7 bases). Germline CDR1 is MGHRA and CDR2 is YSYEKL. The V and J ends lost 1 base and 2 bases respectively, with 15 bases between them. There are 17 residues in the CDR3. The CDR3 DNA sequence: TGCGCCAGCAGCCAAGTATTTGGGGGGGCCCCCTACAATGAGCAGTTCTTC. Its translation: CASSQVFGGAPYNEQFF.

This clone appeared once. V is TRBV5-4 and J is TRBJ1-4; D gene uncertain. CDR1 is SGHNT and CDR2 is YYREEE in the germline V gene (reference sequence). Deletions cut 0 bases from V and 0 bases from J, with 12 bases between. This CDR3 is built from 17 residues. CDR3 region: CASSLAVGVATNEKLFF. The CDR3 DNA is TGTGCCAGCAGCTTGGCCGTGGGAGTTGCAACTAATGAAAAACTGTTTTTT.

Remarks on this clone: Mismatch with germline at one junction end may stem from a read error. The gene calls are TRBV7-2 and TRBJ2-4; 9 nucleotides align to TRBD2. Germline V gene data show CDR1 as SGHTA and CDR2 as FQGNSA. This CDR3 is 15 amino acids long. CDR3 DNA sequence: TGTGCCAGCACCCAAATAGCGGGAGTTCAAAACAGTCAGTACTTC. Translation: CASTQIAGVQNSQYF. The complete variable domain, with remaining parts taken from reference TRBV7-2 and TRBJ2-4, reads GAGVSQSPSNKVTEKGKDVELRCDPISGHTALYWYRQSLGQGLEFLIYFQGNSAPDKSGLPSDRFSAERTGGSVSTLTIQRTQQEDSAVYLCASTQIAGVQNSQYFGAGTRLSVL.

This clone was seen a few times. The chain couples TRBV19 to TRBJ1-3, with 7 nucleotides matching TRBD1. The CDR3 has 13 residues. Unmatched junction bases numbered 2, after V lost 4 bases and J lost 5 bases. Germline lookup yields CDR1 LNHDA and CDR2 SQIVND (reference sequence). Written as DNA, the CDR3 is TGTGCCAGTAGTAGACAGGGTCGAAACACCATATATTTT. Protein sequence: CASSRQGRNTIYF.

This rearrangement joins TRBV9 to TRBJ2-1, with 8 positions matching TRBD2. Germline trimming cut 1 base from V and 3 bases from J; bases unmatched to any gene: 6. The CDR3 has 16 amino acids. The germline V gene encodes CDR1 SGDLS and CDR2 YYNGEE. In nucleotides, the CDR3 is TGTGCCAGCAGCGTAATCGGGAGGGCCGGCTACAATGAGCAGTTCTTC. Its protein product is CASSVIGRAGYNEQFF.

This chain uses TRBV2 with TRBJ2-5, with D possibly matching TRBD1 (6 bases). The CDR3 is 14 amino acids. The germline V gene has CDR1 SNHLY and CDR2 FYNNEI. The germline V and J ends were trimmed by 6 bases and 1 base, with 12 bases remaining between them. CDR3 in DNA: TGTGCCAGCAGACCCGGGACATCCCAAGAGACCCAGTACTTC. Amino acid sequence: CASRPGTSQETQYF.

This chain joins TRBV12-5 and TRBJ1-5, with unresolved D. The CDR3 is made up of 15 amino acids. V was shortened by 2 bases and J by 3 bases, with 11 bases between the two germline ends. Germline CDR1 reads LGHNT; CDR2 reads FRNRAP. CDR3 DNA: TGTGCTAGTGGTTTGATTGCGGGGATCAATCAGCCCCAGCATTTT. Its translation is CASGLIAGINQPQHF. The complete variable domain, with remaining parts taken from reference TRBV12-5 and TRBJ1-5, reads DARVTQTPRHKVTEMGQEVTMRCQPILGHNTVFWYRQTMMQGLELLAYFRNRAPLDDSGMPKDRFSAEMPDATLATLKIQPSEPRDSAVYFCASGLIAGINQPQHFGDGTRLSIL.

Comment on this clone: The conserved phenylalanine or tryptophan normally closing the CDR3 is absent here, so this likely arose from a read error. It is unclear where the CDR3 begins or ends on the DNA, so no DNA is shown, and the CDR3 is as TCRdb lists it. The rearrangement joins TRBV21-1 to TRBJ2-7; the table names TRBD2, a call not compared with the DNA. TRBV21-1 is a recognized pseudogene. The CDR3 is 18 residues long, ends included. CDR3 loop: CASSKWASGAFIRAVGPL.

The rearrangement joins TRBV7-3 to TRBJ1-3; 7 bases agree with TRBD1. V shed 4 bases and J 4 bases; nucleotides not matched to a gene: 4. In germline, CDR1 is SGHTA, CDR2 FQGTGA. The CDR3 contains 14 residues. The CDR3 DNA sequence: TGTGCCAGCAGCTCCGGGACAGTCGGAAACACCATATATTTT. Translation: CASSSGTVGNTIYF.

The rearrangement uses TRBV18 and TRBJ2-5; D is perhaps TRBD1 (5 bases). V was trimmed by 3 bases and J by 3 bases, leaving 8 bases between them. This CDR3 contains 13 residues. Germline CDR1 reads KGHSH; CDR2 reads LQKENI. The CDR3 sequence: CASSPPGKETQYF. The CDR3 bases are TGTGCCAGCTCACCCCCAGGGAAAGAGACCCAGTACTTC.

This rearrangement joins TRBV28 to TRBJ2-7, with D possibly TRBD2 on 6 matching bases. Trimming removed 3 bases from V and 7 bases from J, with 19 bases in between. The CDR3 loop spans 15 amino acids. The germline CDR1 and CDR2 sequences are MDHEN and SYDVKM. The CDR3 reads CASSLGDWGVEEQYF. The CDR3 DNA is TGTGCCAGCAGTTTGGGCGATTGGGGGGTGGAAGAGCAGTACTTC. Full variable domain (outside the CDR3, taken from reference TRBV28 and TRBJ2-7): DVKVTQSSRYLVKRTGEKVFLECVQDMDHENMFWYRQDPGLGLRLIYFSYDVKMKEKGDIPEGYSVSREKKERFSLILESASTNQTSMYLCASSLGDWGVEEQYFGPGTRLTVT.

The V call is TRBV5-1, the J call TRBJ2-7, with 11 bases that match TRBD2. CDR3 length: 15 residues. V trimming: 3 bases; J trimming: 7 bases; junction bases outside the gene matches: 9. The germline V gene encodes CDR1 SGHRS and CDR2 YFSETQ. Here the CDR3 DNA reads TGCGCCAGCAGCTGGGAACTAGCGGGAGTAGAAGAGCAGTACTTC. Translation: CASSWELAGVEEQYF.

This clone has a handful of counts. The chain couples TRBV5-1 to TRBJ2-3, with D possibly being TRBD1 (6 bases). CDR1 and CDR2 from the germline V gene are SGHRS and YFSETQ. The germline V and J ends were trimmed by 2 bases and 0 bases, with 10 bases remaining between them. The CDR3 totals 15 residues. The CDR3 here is CASSFQGSSTDTQYF. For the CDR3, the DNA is TGCGCCAGCAGCTTCCAGGGGTCTAGCACAGATACGCAGTATTTT.

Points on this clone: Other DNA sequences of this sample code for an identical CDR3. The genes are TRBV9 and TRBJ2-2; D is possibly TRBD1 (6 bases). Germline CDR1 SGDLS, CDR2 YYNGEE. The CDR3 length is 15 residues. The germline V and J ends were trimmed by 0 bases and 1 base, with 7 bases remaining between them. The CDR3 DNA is TGTGCCAGCAGCGTAGAGGGGGTGAACACCGGGGAGCTGTTTTTT. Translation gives CASSVEGVNTGELFF.